These T cell receptor beta chains were read from a single sample in a study of T cell repertoires in cytomegalovirus infection. TCRdb re-called the reads with MiXCR, one entry per CDR3 protein. The sample yields a few hundred thousand distinct CDR3 sequences, 17% seen once. The sequencing sample was made of CD8+ T cells from PBMCs. The receptors come from a human donor in good health (CMV status not recorded). Some clones in this sample may be carry-over from other donors' samples. CDR3s include the opening cysteine and the closing phenylalanine or tryptophan. D genes are given only for firm matches. The size of a clone is reported for some rows only, either as once, few or many, or as a class for expanded clones.

V: TRBV7-8
D: NA
size: many
J: TRBJ2-5
length: 14
CDR3: CASSFVAPAKAQYF
DNA: TGTGCCAGCAGCTTCGTGGCCCCTGCAAAAGCCCAGTACTTC

V: TRBV10-3
D: NA
size: NA
J: TRBJ2-6
length: 17
CDR3: CAISESGGDGGANVLTF
DNA: TGTGCCATCAGTGAGAGCGGCGGCGATGGCGGGGCCAACGTCCTGACTTTC

V: TRBV10-3
D: NA
size: NA
J: TRBJ1-5
length: 19
CDR3: CAISESAESPGAGLQPQHF
DNA: TGTGCCATCAGTGAGTCGGCCGAATCGCCCGGGGCGGGACTACAGCCCCAGCATTTT

V: TRBV27
D: NA
size: NA
J: TRBJ1-1
length: 11
CDR3: CASIGGTEAFF
DNA: TGTGCCAGCATCGGTGGCACTGAAGCTTTCTTT

V: TRBV7-8
D: NA
size: many
J: TRBJ1-1
length: 15
CDR3: CASSNPGRRATEAFF
DNA: TGTGCCAGCAGCAACCCGGGACGGCGGGCCACTGAAGCTTTCTTT

V: TRBV29-1
D: NA
size: NA
J: TRBJ2-2
length: 14
CDR3: CSVEDPGSTGELFF
DNA: TGCAGCGTTGAAGACCCTGGGTCCACCGGGGAGCTGTTTTTT

V: TRBV7-2
D: NA
size: many
J: TRBJ2-4
length: 15
CDR3: CASSPGPSLRGIQYF
DNA: TGTGCCAGCAGCCCCGGGCCCTCTCTTAGGGGCATTCAGTACTTC

V: TRBV5-6
D: NA
size: NA
J: TRBJ2-2
length: 13
CDR3: CASSPGHIGELFF
DNA: TGTGCCAGCAGCCCGGGTCATATCGGGGAGCTGTTTTTT

V: TRBV11-2
D: NA
size: many
J: TRBJ2-7
length: 17
CDR3: CASSLDQLRPPSHEQYF
DNA: TGTGCCAGCAGCTTAGATCAGTTAAGACCTCCCTCCCACGAGCAGTACTTC

V: TRBV25-1
D: NA
size: many
J: TRBJ2-7
length: 14
CDR3: CASSPGTPFGEQYF
DNA: TGTGCCAGCAGCCCTGGGACGCCGTTCGGAGAGCAGTACTTC

V: TRBV27
D: NA
size: many
J: TRBJ1-5
length: 14
CDR3: CASSLARQNQPQHF
DNA: TGTGCCAGCAGTTTAGCCCGACAAAATCAGCCCCAGCATTTT

V: TRBV7-9
D: NA
size: few
J: TRBJ2-7
length: 15
CDR3: CASSLYQGPAYEQYF
DNA: TGTGCCAGCAGCTTATATCAGGGGCCCGCCTACGAGCAGTACTTC

V: TRBV4-3
D: TRBD1
size: few
J: TRBJ1-2
length: 14
CDR3: CASSQGQGSYGYTF
DNA: TGCGCCAGCAGCCAAGGACAGGGCTCATACGGCTACACCTTC

V: TRBV7-2
D: NA
size: many
J: TRBJ1-1
length: 15
CDR3: CASSLQKAANTEAFF
DNA: TGTGCCAGCAGCTTACAGAAGGCAGCCAACACTGAAGCTTTCTTT

V: TRBV6-2/TRBV6-3
D: NA
size: few
J: TRBJ2-7
length: 12
CDR3: CASSPWTREQYF
DNA: TGTGCCAGCAGTCCATGGACCCGGGAGCAGTACTTC

V: TRBV7-2
D: NA
size: many
J: TRBJ1-1
length: 15
CDR3: CASSLISVFKHEAFF
DNA: TGTGCCAGCAGCTTAATCTCGGTGTTCAAACATGAAGCTTTCTTT

V: TRBV13
D: NA
size: NA
J: TRBJ2-1
length: 15
CDR3: CASSSRIGFDNEQFF
DNA: TGTGCCAGCAGCTCCCGGATAGGTTTTGACAATGAGCAGTTCTTC

V: TRBV5-6
D: NA
size: many
J: TRBJ1-5
length: 15
CDR3: CASSLVGSGNQPQHF
DNA: TGTGCCAGCAGCTTGGTGGGGAGTGGAAATCAGCCCCAGCATTTT

V: TRBV29-1
D: NA
size: few
J: TRBJ2-1
length: 13
CDR3: CSVVLGRAIEQFF
DNA: TGCAGCGTTGTTTTAGGTCGGGCTATTGAGCAGTTCTTC

V: TRBV7-2
D: NA
size: many
J: TRBJ2-3
length: 14
CDR3: CASSLASSGDTQYF
DNA: TGTGCCAGCAGCTTAGCGAGCTCGGGGGATACGCAGTATTTT

V: TRBV9
D: TRBD2
size: NA
J: TRBJ2-3
length: 17
CDR3: CASSDFGRLAGPDTQYF
DNA: TGTGCCAGCAGCGATTTTGGTCGACTAGCGGGGCCAGATACGCAGTATTTT